The sequence of this TCR beta chain was determined in a study of T cells in Graves' hyperthyroidism and ophthalmopathy. This clonotype appeared many times. The antigen is not known. Study results and limitations: Ophthalmopathy onset followed model prediction by a median roughly six months. The blood repertoire included most of the expanded thyroid clonotypes above 0.001.

The investigators amplified TCR beta CDR3 regions from RNA transcripts. When the TCR CDR3 underwent first-round RT-PCR, the HTBI primer set was used. TCRdb itself ran the multiplex PCR reads through MiXCR, one entry per CDR3 protein. The repertoire holds roughly 110,000 distinct CDR3 sequences, about a sixth seen once, with about 42% in the top ten. This CDR3 comprises 15 residues. Germline V gene data show CDR1 as SGHAT and CDR2 as FQNNGV. V was clipped by 5 bases and J by 6 bases, with 17 bases between them. This clonotype was sampled from a woman aged 45 to 65 with Graves' hyperthyroidism. The specimen sequenced was blood. The chain links TRBV11-2 to TRBJ2-1, with D possibly TRBD2 on 5 matching bases. The CDR3 spells CASSPRIVGVNEQFF. DNA for the CDR3: TGTGCCAGCAGCCCCCGGATAGTCGGGGTCAATGAGCAGTTCTTC.